These 21 T cell receptor beta chains were sequenced from one sample in a study of T cells in narcolepsy. TCRdb's copy holds only in-frame clones and misses some; the assay was immunoSEQ multiplex PCR. Of some 25,000 clones in the sample, approximately 80% were seen once. Sequencing was performed on CD45RA- memory CD4+ T cells from PBMCs. The receptor source for this set is a human donor with narcolepsy.

The chain uses TRBV7-2 and TRBJ1-2; D might be TRBD1 (5 bases). The V end lost 1 base, the J end lost 8 bases, and 14 bases lay between the germline ends. The length of the CDR3 is 14 residues. The V gene's germline CDR1 is SGHTA and CDR2 FQGNSA. The CDR3 region has the DNA TGTGCCAGCAGCTTAGGGGGGAGGGATGGGGGCTACACCTTC. Its protein is CASSLGGRDGGYTF.

The chain is built from TRBV4-2 and TRBJ1-3; D unclear. The CDR3 is 16 amino acids. Trimming took 0 bases from V and 0 from J, leaving 9 bases between them. Looked up from germline, CDR1 is LGHNA and CDR2 is YNFKEQ. The CDR3: CASSQDWQTSGNTIYF. As DNA, the CDR3 is TGTGCCAGCAGCCAAGATTGGCAGACCTCTGGAAACACCATATATTTT.

This rearrangement joins TRBV6-1 to TRBJ1-2; D is ambiguous. The CDR3 totals 11 residues. Trimming took off 6 bases at V and 13 bases at J, with 15 bases between the two ends. Germline CDR1 and CDR2: MNHNS and SASEGT. The CDR3 DNA reads TGTGCCAGCAGGACTGGGCCCTCCGGCACCTTC. This codes for CASRTGPSGTF.

This clone was detected once. V usage is TRBV5-1 and J usage is TRBJ2-5; D might be TRBD1 or TRBD2, each matching 5 bases. The J call is doubtful: the DNA matches TRBJ2-7 better. This CDR3 spans 15 amino acids. CDR1 SGHRS and CDR2 YFSETQ come from the germline V gene. CDR3 sequence: CASSPVGVGKNEQYF. The CDR3, as DNA: TGCGCCAGCAGTCCGGTGGGGGTGGGGAAGAACGAGCAGTACTTC.

The chain has TRBV28 and TRBJ2-5, with 9 bases that match TRBD2. Germline CDR1 reads MDHEN; CDR2 reads SYDVKM. J was trimmed by 1 base and V by 6 bases; bases with no gene match: 6. This CDR3 region has 15 residues. The chain's CDR3 is CASSGGRATQETQYF. In DNA form, the CDR3 reads TGTGCCAGCAGCGGCGGGAGGGCCACCCAAGAGACCCAGTACTTC.

The chain uses TRBV29-1 and TRBJ1-5; D is perhaps TRBD1 (5 bases). The germline V gene encodes CDR1 SQVTM and CDR2 ANQGSEA. There are 17 residues in the CDR3. With 0 bases removed from V and 4 bases from J, the gap between germline ends came to 19 bases. The CDR3 is CSVEDRGEERSNQPQHF. The CDR3 region has the DNA TGCAGCGTTGAAGATCGGGGGGAGGAAAGGTCAAATCAGCCCCAGCATTTT.

In this sample, this clone turned up once. The chain couples TRBV7-9 to TRBJ2-7; D gene uncertain. Trimming left V 0 bases short and J 6 bases short, with 12 bases between. In germline, CDR1 is SEHNR, CDR2 FQNEAQ (reference sequence). This CDR3 contains 14 residues. The CDR3 coding sequence is TGTGCCAGCAGCTTAGCGGGATCAGGCTCCGAGCAGTACTTC. Its protein is CASSLAGSGSEQYF. Full variable domain (missing parts from reference TRBV7-9 and TRBJ2-7): DTGVSQNPRHKITKRGQNVTFRCDPISEHNRLYWYRQTLGQGPEFLTYFQNEAQLEKSRLLSDRFSAERPKGSFSTLEIQRTEQGDSAMYLCASSLAGSGSEQYFGPGTRLTVT.

The gene calls are TRBV5-6 and TRBJ1-1; 7 nucleotides align to TRBD1. CDR1 and CDR2 from the germline V gene are SGHDT and YYEEEE. With V trimmed by 3 bases and J by 1 base, 0 bases remained unmatched. This CDR3 has 13 residues. Here the CDR3 DNA reads TGTGCCAGCAGCTGGGACAGGAACACTGAAGCTTTCTTT. Residues: CASSWDRNTEAFF.

V and J are TRBV6-1 and TRBJ1-2; maybe TRBD1 (5 bases). The germline V gene has CDR1 MNHNS and CDR2 SASEGT. CDR3 size: 15 residues. Trimming took 5 bases from V and 4 from J, leaving 17 bases between them. CDR3 sequence: CASSREGQTRYGYTF. CDR3 nucleotides: TGTGCCAGCAGTCGAGAGGGGCAGACTCGCTATGGCTACACCTTC.

The chain recombines TRBV4-1 with TRBJ1-1; D unclear. V was trimmed by 4 bases and J by 2 bases, leaving 8 bases between them. Germline V CDR1 and CDR2: MGHRA, YSYEKL. The CDR3 is made up of 13 amino acids. The CDR3 sequence: CASSPKVNTEAFF. Here the CDR3 DNA reads TGCGCCAGCAGCCCGAAAGTCAACACTGAAGCTTTCTTT.

The chain recombines TRBV7-2 with TRBJ1-1; TRBD1 agrees at 7 bases. CDR3 length: 17 residues. Germline trimming cut 3 bases from V and 4 bases from J; bases unmatched to any gene: 14. Per germline, CDR1 SGHTA and CDR2 FQGNSA. CDR3 coding DNA: TGTGCCAGCAGCTTCTCCCCCTTTAGGGGGCGAGGCACTGAAGCTTTCTTT. It translates to CASSFSPFRGRGTEAFF. The variable domain in full, completed from reference TRBV7-2 and TRBJ1-1, reads GAGVSQSPSNKVTEKGKDVELRCDPISGHTALYWYRQSLGQGLEFLIYFQGNSAPDKSGLPSDRFSAERTGGSVSTLTIQRTQQEDSAVYLCASSFSPFRGRGTEAFFGQGTRLTVV.

CDR3 loop: CASRPQGETQYF. CDR3 in DNA: TGTGCCAGCAGGCCCCAGGGGGAGACCCAGTACTTC. V is TRBV28 and J is TRBJ2-5, with D possibly being TRBD1 (6 bases). Germline lookup yields CDR1 MDHEN and CDR2 SYDVKM. The CDR3 loop spans 12 amino acids. Trimming shortened V by 6 bases and J by 5 bases, and 10 bases separated the two germline ends. Together with reference TRBV28 and TRBJ2-5, the CDR3 gives the full variable domain: DVKVTQSSRYLVKRTGEKVFLECVQDMDHENMFWYRQDPGLGLRLIYFSYDVKMKEKGDIPEGYSVSREKKERFSLILESASTNQTSMYLCASRPQGETQYFGPGTRLLVL.

This chain uses TRBV5-6 with TRBJ2-1; TRBD2 matches at 8 bases. This CDR3 comprises 16 residues. V was clipped by 0 bases and J by 4 bases; unmatched bases: 6. CDR1 is SGHDT, CDR2 YYEEEE, per germline. The CDR3 region has the DNA TGTGCCAGCAGCTTGGAGGGTAGCGGGATTTACAATGAGCAGTTCTTC. It specifies CASSLEGSGIYNEQFF.

This sequence joins TRBV28 and TRBJ2-1; D gene unclear. The CDR3 loop spans 11 amino acids. Trimming cost V 6 bases and J 6 bases, with 6 bases left between them. Germline V gives CDR1 MDHEN, CDR2 SYDVKM. The CDR3 bases are TGTGCCAGCAGCCTTTCCAATGAGCAGTTCTTC. Amino acid sequence: CASSLSNEQFF.

The gene calls are TRBV5-5 and TRBJ2-1; TRBD1 agrees at 9 bases. The germline V gene has CDR1 SGHKS and CDR2 YYEKEE (reference sequence). V was clipped by 4 bases and J by 6 bases; unmatched bases: 5. The CDR3 has 14 residues. Here the CDR3 reads CASSLRTGANEQFF. In DNA form, the CDR3 reads TGTGCCAGCAGCCTACGGACAGGGGCCAATGAGCAGTTCTTC.

CDR3 loop: CATSRDGQGYQPQHF. In nucleotides, the CDR3 is TGTGCCACCAGCAGAGATGGACAGGGGTATCAGCCCCAGCATTTT. The chain employs TRBV15 and TRBJ1-5, with 9 bases that match TRBD1. Germline CDR1 LNHNV, CDR2 YYDKDF (reference sequence). This CDR3 region has 15 residues. With V trimmed by 0 bases and J by 5 bases, 2 bases remained unmatched. The full variable domain, its missing parts supplied by reference TRBV15 and TRBJ1-5, is DAMVIQNPRYQVTQFGKPVTLSCSQTLNHNVMYWYQQKSSQAPKLLFHYYDKDFNNEADTPDNFQSRRPNTSFCFLDIRSPGLGDTAMYLCATSRDGQGYQPQHFGDGTRLSIL.

The genes are TRBV27 and TRBJ2-1, with a possible D match to TRBD1 (6 bases). Per the germline V gene, CDR1 is MNHEY and CDR2 is SMNVEV (reference sequence). The CDR3 loop spans 14 amino acids. V dropped 5 bases and J dropped 5 bases, with 13 bases sitting between them. CDR3 region: CASSPPDRNNEQFF. The DNA for the CDR3 is TGTGCCAGCAGTCCTCCGGACAGAAACAATGAGCAGTTCTTC.

The V call is TRBV4-2, the J call TRBJ1-1; 10 positions match TRBD1. V lost 1 base and J lost 9; bases outside the gene matches: 8. CDR1 and CDR2 from the germline V gene are LGHNA and YNFKEQ. CDR3 length: 15 residues. CDR3 DNA sequence: TGTGCCAGCAGCCAAGTGGACAGGGGGAAGTCTCAAGCTTTCTTT. Residues: CASSQVDRGKSQAFF.

This clone came up a few times. This chain links TRBV19 with TRBJ1-3, with 9 bases aligning to TRBD1. This CDR3 has 16 residues. Germline V CDR1 and CDR2: LNHDA, SQIVND (reference sequence). The J segment lost 1 base and the V segment lost 5 bases, leaving 6 bases of the junction unmatched. The chain's CDR3 is CASSPRQGGSGNTIYF. For the CDR3, the DNA is TGTGCCAGTAGTCCTAGACAGGGGGGATCTGGAAACACCATATATTTT.

The J gene is TRBJ1-3, the V gene TRBV7-9; TRBD1 aligns across 9 bases. Losses at the gene ends were 8 bases for V and 4 bases for J; bases not matched to a gene: 9. Looked up from germline, CDR1 is SEHNR and CDR2 is FQNEAQ (reference sequence). The CDR3 totals 15 residues. The CDR3 nucleotides are TGTGCCAGCGGATCACCCGGGACAGGGGGAAACACCATATATTTT. Translated, it gives CASGSPGTGGNTIYF.

The rearrangement links TRBV9 to TRBJ1-3; D possibly corresponds to TRBD1 (6 bases). CDR1 is SGDLS and CDR2 is YYNGEE in the germline V gene. The CDR3 length is 13 residues. V lost 0 bases and J lost 7, with 8 bases in between. This CDR3 is CASSVGRGNTIYF. The CDR3 DNA follows: TGTGCCAGCAGCGTAGGTAGGGGGAACACCATATATTTT.